Following are 11 T cell receptor beta chains from one sample sequenced in a study of T cell clonotyping in hematopoietic cell transplantation. Here immunoSEQ multiplex PCR was the method, and the copy in TCRdb shows in-frame clones only, minus some. The table has under 6,000 clones, about 95% seen once; the top ten hold approximately 6.3%. The starting material was PBMCs, obtained 180 days after allogeneic stem cell transplant. These receptors came from a male patient aged 55 to 69 who had an allogeneic stem cell transplant from a related donor, so the T cells may come from the graft donor. Some clones in this sample may be carry-over from other donors' samples.

J is TRBJ2-7 and V is TRBV15; 7 nucleotides align to TRBD2. Germline V lookup: CDR1 LNHNV, CDR2 YYDKDF (reference sequence). The CDR3 has 15 amino acids. V was clipped by 0 bases and J by 3 bases; unmatched bases: 5. CDR3 sequence (DNA): TGTGCCACCAGCAGAGATAGAGCGGGGAGCTACGAGCAGTACTTC. Translated, it gives CATSRDRAGSYEQYF.

The V gene is TRBV7-9, the J gene TRBJ2-5, with TRBD2 matching over 8 bases. Germline trimming cut 5 bases from V and 4 bases from J; bases unmatched to any gene: 9. CDR1 and CDR2 from the germline V gene are SEHNR and FQNEAQ (reference sequence). The CDR3 runs to 15 residues. This chain's CDR3 is CASSRPERERETQYF. CDR3 nucleotides: TGTGCCAGCAGCCGACCAGAGCGGGAGCGAGAGACCCAGTACTTC.

This sequence joins TRBV4-1 and TRBJ1-2; D gene ambiguous. In germline, CDR1 is MGHRA, CDR2 YSYEKL. There are 13 residues in the CDR3. Trimming stripped 1 base from V and 4 bases from J, with 7 bases between. CDR3 nucleotide sequence: TGCGCCAGCAGCCAAGTACCCCCCTATGGCTACACCTTC. It yields the protein CASSQVPPYGYTF.

V and J are TRBV29-1 and TRBJ1-2, with D possibly matching TRBD1 (5 bases). Germline V gives CDR1 SQVTM, CDR2 ANQGSEA. The CDR3 runs 14 residues. V dropped 2 bases and J dropped 2 bases, with 12 bases sitting between them. As DNA, the CDR3 is TGCAGCGTTGAAAGGCAGGGAAACAACTATGGCTACACCTTC. It encodes CSVERQGNNYGYTF.

V is TRBV4-1 and J is TRBJ1-2; TRBD1 matches at 9 bases. The CDR3 runs to 16 residues. Germline V gives CDR1 MGHRA, CDR2 YSYEKL. V lost 3 bases and J lost 5; bases outside the gene matches: 10. The CDR3 DNA reads as TGCGCCAGCAGCCAGACCGGGACAGGGTTAGAGTATGGCTACACCTTC. This sequence encodes CASSQTGTGLEYGYTF.

This clone has just one count. The J gene is TRBJ2-7, the V gene TRBV28; a weak D match, TRBD1 (6 bases). V lost 6 bases to trimming and J lost 3 bases, with 12 bases between them. Looked up from germline, CDR1 is MDHEN and CDR2 is SYDVKM. The CDR3 has 13 amino acids. In nucleotides, the CDR3 is TGTGCCAGCAGCCTACAGGGTTACTACGAGCAGTACTTC. It yields the protein CASSLQGYYEQYF.

V is TRBV13 and J is TRBJ1-1, with TRBD1 matching 8 bases. This CDR3 contains 14 residues. Germline V CDR1 and CDR2: PRHDT, FYEKMQ (reference sequence). Trimming cost V 4 bases and J 5 bases; bases outside gene matches: 6. The CDR3 here is CASSSDRARTEAFF. The CDR3 DNA reads TGTGCCAGCAGCTCGGACAGGGCTCGGACTGAAGCTTTCTTT.

This clone was observed a handful of times. The V and J genes are TRBV6-5 and TRBJ2-2; D is undetermined. With 2 bases removed from V and 5 bases from J, the gap between germline ends came to 3 bases. Germline CDR1 and CDR2: MNHEY and SVGAGI. CDR3 length equals 12 residues. CDR3 nucleotides: TGTGCCAGCAGTTACGTAACCGGGGAGCTGTTTTTT. It specifies CASSYVTGELFF.

The chain uses TRBV11-3 and TRBJ2-5, with 7 bases fitting TRBD2. This CDR3 region has 16 residues. V lost 1 base and J lost 5; bases outside the gene matches: 10. Germline V lookup: CDR1 SGHNT, CDR2 YENEEA. This chain's CDR3 is CASSLGSAGAVETQYF. The CDR3 DNA reads TGTGCCAGCAGCTTAGGTTCCGCGGGAGCGGTGGAGACCCAGTACTTC. The full variable domain, with the rest looked up from reference TRBV11-3 and TRBJ2-5, is EAGVVQSPRYKIIEKKQPVAFWCNPISGHNTLYWYLQNLGQGPELLIRYENEEAVDDSQLPKDRFSAERLKGVDSTLKIQPAELGDSAVYLCASSLGSAGAVETQYFGPGTRLLVL.

The V gene is TRBV4-3, the J gene TRBJ1-2, with no clear D. V lost 1 base and J lost 5, with 8 bases in between. Per germline, CDR1 LGHNA and CDR2 YSLEER. The length of the CDR3 is 13 residues. The CDR3 DNA is TGCGCCAGCAGCCAAGTTCTCTCATATGGCTACACCTTC. Its translation is CASSQVLSYGYTF.

V gene TRBV28 combines with J gene TRBJ2-5; maybe TRBD2 (7 bases). Trimming left V 2 bases short and J 5 bases short, with 12 bases between. CDR1 is MDHEN and CDR2 is SYDVKM in the germline V gene. This CDR3 comprises 14 residues. The CDR3 loop reads CASSLGGAGETQYF. The DNA for the CDR3 is TGTGCCAGCAGTTTAGGGGGGGCTGGGGAGACCCAGTACTTC. The variable domain in full, completed from reference TRBV28 and TRBJ2-5, reads DVKVTQSSRYLVKRTGEKVFLECVQDMDHENMFWYRQDPGLGLRLIYFSYDVKMKEKGDIPEGYSVSREKKERFSLILESASTNQTSMYLCASSLGGAGETQYFGPGTRLLVL.